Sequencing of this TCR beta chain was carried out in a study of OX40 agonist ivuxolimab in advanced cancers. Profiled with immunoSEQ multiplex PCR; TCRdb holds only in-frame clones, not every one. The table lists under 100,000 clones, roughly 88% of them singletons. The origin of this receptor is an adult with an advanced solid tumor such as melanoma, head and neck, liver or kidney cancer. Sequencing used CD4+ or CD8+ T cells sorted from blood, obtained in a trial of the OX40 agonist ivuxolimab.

This chain's CDR3 is CAWSVYSRGTGGQETQYF. CDR3 bases: TGTGCCTGGAGTGTATATTCTCGGGGGACAGGAGGGCAAGAGACCCAGTACTTC. The chain couples TRBV30 to TRBJ2-5, with 8 bases that match TRBD1. The CDR3 extends over 18 amino acids. The germline CDR1 and CDR2 sequences are GTSNPN and SVGIG (reference sequence). V dropped 0 bases and J dropped 2; count of bases not matched to a gene: 14.